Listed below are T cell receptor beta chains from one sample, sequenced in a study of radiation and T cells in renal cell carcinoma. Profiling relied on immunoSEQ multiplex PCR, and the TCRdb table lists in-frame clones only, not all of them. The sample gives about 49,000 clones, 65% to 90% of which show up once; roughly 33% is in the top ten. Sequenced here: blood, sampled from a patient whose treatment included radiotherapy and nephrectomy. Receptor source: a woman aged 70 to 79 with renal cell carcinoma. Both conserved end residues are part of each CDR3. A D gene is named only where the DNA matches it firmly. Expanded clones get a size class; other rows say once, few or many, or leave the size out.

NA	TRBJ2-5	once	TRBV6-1	TGTGCCAGCAGGGGACGTGGCACAGAGACCCAGTACTTC	CASRGRGTETQYF
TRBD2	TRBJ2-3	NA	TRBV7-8	TGTGCCAGCAGCCTCCGACGGACTAGCGGGGGCCGAGGGGTCACAGATACGCAGTATTTT	CASSLRRTSGGRGVTDTQYF
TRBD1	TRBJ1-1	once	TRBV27	TGTGCCAGCAGTTTACAGGGGGCGGGCACTGAAGCTTTCTTT	CASSLQGAGTEAFF
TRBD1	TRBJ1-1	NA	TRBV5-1	TGCGCCAGCAGCTACAGGGGGTCGAACACTGAAGCTTTCTTT	CASSYRGSNTEAFF
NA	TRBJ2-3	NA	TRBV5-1	TGCGCCAGCAGCTCTAGGCAGGGGCCAGATACGCAGTATTTT	CASSSRQGPDTQYF
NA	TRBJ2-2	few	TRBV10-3	TGTGCCATCAGTTCGGGCCCCAACACCGGGGAGCTGTTTTTT	CAISSGPNTGELFF
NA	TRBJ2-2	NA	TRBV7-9	TGTGCCAGCAAGGCTGGGACGGTTACCGGGGAGCTGTTTTTT	CASKAGTVTGELFF
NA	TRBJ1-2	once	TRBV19	TGTGCCTCCCACCCCGAGGGGAACTATGGCTACACCTTC	CASHPEGNYGYTF
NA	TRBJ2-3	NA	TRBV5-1	TGCGCCAGCAGCTCAGCCGGACAGTTGTCAGATACGCAGTATTTT	CASSSAGQLSDTQYF
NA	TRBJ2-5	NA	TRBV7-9	TGTGCCAGCAGCTTAAAGGTTCTCAGGATGATGTACCAAGAGACCCAGTACTTC	CASSLKVLRMMYQETQYF
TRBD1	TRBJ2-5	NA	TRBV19	TGTGCCAGTAGTGGGGGACAGGGGGCCCAGTACTTC	CASSGGQGAQYF
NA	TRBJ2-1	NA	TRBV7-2	TGTGCCAGCAGCAGACGTCAGCGGAATAATGAGCAGTTCTTC	CASSRRQRNNEQFF
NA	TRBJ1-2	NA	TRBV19	TGTGCCAGTAGTCCTAAGGGGCCGAAAGGAGGCTACACCTTC	CASSPKGPKGGYTF
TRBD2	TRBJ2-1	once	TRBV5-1	TGCGCCAGCAGCCGGACTAGCGGGGGGTTATCCTACAATGAGCAGTTCTTC	CASSRTSGGLSYNEQFF
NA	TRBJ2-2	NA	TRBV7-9	TGTGCCAGCAGCTCGACCCTGACTGGACAGAACACCGGGGAGCTGTTTTTT	CASSSTLTGQNTGELFF
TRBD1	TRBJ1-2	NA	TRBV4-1	TGCGCCAGCAGCCAAGGAACAGGGGCTACCTATGGCTACACCTTC	CASSQGTGATYGYTF
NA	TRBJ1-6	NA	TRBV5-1	TGCGCCAGCAGCTCCGTATTAGATTCACCCCTCCACTTT	CASSSVLDSPLHF
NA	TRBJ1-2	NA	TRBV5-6	TGTGCCAGCAGCTTACAGGGTTCTCCGAGGAGCTACACCTTC	CASSLQGSPRSYTF
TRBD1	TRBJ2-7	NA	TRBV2	TGTGCCAGCAGTTTTGGACAGGGCACCTACGAGCAGTACTTC	CASSFGQGTYEQYF
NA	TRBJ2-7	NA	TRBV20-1	TGCAGTGCTGACATTTCCTACGAGCAGTACTTC	CSADISYEQYF
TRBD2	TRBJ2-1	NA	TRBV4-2	TGTGCCAGCAGCCAAGTCATGGCGGGGGGGAGTTACAATGAGCAGTTCTTC	CASSQVMAGGSYNEQFF
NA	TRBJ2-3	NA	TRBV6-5	TGTGCCAGCAGGCAGGGTAGCGGAGTCTGGGATACGCAGTATTTT	CASRQGSGVWDTQYF
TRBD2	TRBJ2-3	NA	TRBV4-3	TGCGCCAGCAGCCAAGTCGGGGCGGGAGCGGCAGATACGCAGTATTTT	CASSQVGAGAADTQYF
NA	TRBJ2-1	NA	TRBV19	TGTGCCAGTAGTCCCCTCGGCGGGGAGCAGTTCTTC	CASSPLGGEQFF